This T cell receptor (beta chain) emerged from a study of Tregs in tolerant kidney transplant recipients. Points on this clone: Its antigen remains unknown.

V gave up 3 bases and J gave up 4 bases; unmatched junction bases: 6. The CDR3 loop spans 14 amino acids. CDR1 is WNHNN, CDR2 SYGVQD, per germline (reference sequence). Overall study results and limits: Validation in larger populations is needed because few patients were studied. This study did not directly address biological reproducibility.

CD4+CD25+CD127- Tregs, CD4+CD25- non-Tregs, CD4 and CD8 cells were sorted. Sequencing used immunoSEQ multiplex PCR; TCRdb keeps in-frame clones, though not all of them. Of 110,000 or so clones in the sample, 92% were seen once. The sequenced material came from CD4+ T cells from blood. This receptor was obtained from a human donor in good health. The rearrangement links TRBV10-1 to TRBJ2-7; TRBD1 matches 7 bases. The CDR3, as DNA: TGCGCCAGCAGTGAAGGGACAGAGCTTTACGAGCAGTACTTC. Its translation is CASSEGTELYEQYF.